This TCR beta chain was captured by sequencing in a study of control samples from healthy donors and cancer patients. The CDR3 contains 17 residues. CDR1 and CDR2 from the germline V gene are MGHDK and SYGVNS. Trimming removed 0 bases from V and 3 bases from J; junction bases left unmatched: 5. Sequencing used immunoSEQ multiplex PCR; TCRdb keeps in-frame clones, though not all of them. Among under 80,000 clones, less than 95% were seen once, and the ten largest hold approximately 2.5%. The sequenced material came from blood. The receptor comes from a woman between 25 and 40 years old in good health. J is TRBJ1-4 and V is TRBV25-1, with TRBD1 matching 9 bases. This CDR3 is CASSEYHRGLANEKLFF. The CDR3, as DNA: TGTGCCAGCAGTGAATATCACAGGGGGCTTGCTAATGAAAAACTGTTTTTT.